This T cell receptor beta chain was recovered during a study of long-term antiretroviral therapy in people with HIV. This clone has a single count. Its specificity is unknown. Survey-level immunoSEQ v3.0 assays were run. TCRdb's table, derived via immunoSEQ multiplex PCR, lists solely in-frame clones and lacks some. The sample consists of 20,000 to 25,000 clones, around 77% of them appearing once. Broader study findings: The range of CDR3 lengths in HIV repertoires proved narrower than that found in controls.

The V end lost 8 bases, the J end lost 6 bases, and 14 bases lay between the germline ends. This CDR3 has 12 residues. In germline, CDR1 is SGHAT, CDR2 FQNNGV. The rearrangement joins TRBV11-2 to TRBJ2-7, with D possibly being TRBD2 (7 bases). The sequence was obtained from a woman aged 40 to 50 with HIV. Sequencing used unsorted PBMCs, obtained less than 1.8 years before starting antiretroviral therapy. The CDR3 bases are TGTGCCAGCGGAGGGGGGGTACGCGAGCAGTACTTC. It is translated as CASGGGVREQYF.